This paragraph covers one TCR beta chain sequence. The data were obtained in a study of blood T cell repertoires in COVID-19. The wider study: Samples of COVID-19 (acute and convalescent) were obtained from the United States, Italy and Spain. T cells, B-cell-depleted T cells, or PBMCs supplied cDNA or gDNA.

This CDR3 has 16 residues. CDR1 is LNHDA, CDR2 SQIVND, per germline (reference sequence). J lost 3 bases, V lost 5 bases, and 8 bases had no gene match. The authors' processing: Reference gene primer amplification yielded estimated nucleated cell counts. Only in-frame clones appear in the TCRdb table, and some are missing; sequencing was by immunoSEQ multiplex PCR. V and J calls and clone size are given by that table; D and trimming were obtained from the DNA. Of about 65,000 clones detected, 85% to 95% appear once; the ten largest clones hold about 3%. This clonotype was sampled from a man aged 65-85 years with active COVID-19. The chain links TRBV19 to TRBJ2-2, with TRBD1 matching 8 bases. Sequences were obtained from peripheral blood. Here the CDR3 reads CASSGWTGSDTGELFF. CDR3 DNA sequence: TGTGCCAGTAGTGGCTGGACAGGGTCGGACACCGGGGAGCTGTTTTTT.